This T cell receptor beta chain was identified in a study of T cells in Graves' hyperthyroidism and ophthalmopathy. Broader study findings: Most clonotypes expanded in thyroid above 0.001 were likewise present in blood.

RNA transcripts gave rise to amplified TCR beta CDR3 regions. The primer set for the first-round RT-PCR of the TCR CDR3 was HTBI. TCRdb itself ran the multiplex PCR reads through MiXCR, one entry per CDR3 protein. The table shows about 640,000 distinct CDR3 sequences, with 40% to 55% occurring only once. Each diagnosis was grounded in clinical symptoms, serum thyroxine and TRAb, thyroid ultrasound, and orbital computed tomography. Comments on this clonotype: Antigen unknown.

V trimming: 7 bases; J trimming: 8 bases; junction bases outside the gene matches: 11. This CDR3 contains 13 residues. Germline CDR1 SQVTM, CDR2 ANQGSEA. The sequence was obtained from an adult man with Graves' disease, either hyperthyroidism or ophthalmopathy (not recorded which). Material for sequencing was peripheral blood or thyroid tissue (not recorded which). This rearrangement joins TRBV29-1 to TRBJ1-3; TRBD1 aligns across 7 bases. CDR3 residues: CSALGRDSDTIYF. The CDR3 nucleotides are TGCAGCGCGCTAGGGAGGGACAGTGACACCATATATTTT.